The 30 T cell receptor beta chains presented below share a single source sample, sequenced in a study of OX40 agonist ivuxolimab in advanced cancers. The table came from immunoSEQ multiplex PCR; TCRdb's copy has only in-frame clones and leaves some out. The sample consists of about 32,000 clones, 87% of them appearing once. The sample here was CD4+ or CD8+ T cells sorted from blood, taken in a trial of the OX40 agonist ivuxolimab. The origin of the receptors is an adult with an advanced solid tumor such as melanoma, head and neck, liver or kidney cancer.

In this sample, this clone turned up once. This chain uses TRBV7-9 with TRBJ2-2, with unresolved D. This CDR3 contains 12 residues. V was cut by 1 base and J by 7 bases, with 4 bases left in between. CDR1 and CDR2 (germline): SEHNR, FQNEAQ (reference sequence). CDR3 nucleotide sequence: TGTGCCAGCAGCTTAGACGACGGGGAGCTGTTTTTT. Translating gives CASSLDDGELFF.

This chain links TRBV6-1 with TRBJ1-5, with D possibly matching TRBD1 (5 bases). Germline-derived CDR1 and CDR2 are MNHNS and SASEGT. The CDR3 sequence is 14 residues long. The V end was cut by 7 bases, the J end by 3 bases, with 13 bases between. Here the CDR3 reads CASTRGVFNQPQHF. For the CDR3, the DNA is TGTGCCAGCACGCGGGGGGTTTTCAATCAGCCCCAGCATTTT.

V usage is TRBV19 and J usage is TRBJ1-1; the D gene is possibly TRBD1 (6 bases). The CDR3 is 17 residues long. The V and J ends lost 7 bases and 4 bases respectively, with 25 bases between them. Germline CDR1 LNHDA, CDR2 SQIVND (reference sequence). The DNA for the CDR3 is TGTGCCAGTACCTTCGGGACATCCCAGGAGGTTGGCACTGAAGCTTTCTTT. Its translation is CASTFGTSQEVGTEAFF.

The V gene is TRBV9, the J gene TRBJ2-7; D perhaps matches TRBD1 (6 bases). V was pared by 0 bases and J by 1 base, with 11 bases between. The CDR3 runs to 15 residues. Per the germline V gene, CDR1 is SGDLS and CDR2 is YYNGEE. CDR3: CASSVGGRGSYEQYF. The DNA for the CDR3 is TGTGCCAGCAGCGTAGGAGGCAGGGGTTCCTACGAGCAGTACTTC. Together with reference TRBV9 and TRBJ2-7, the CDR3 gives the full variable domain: DSGVTQTPKHLITATGQRVTLRCSPRSGDLSVYWYQQSLDQGLQFLIQYYNGEERAKGNILERFSAQQFPDLHSELNLSSLELGDSALYFCASSVGGRGSYEQYFGPGTRLTVT.

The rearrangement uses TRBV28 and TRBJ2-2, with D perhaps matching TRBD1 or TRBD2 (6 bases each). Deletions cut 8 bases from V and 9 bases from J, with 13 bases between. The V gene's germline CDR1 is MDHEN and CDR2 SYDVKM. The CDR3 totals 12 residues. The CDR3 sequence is CASGGGGRELFF. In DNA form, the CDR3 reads TGTGCCAGCGGAGGAGGGGGGCGGGAGCTGTTTTTT. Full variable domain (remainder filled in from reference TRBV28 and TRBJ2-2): DVKVTQSSRYLVKRTGEKVFLECVQDMDHENMFWYRQDPGLGLRLIYFSYDVKMKEKGDIPEGYSVSREKKERFSLILESASTNQTSMYLCASGGGGRELFFGEGSRLTVL.

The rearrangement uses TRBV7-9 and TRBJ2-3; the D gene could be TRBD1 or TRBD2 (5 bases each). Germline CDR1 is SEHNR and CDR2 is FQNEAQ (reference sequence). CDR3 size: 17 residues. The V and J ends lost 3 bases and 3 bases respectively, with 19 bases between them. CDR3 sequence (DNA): TGTGCCAGCAGCTTCGTTCCGGGACCGGAGGCGACAGATACGCAGTATTTT. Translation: CASSFVPGPEATDTQYF.

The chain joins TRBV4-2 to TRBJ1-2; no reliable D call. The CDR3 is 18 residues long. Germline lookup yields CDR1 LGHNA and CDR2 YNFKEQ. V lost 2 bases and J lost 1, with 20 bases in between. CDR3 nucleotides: TGTGCCAGCAGCCAATTGTCTTCCCACGGCAGCAGTAACTATGGCTACACCTTC. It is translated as CASSQLSSHGSSNYGYTF.

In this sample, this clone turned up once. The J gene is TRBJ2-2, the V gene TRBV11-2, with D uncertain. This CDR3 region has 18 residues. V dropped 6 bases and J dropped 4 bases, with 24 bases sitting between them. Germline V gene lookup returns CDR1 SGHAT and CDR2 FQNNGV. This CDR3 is CASRTPGRSSLLTGELFF. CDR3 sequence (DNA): TGTGCCAGCAGGACCCCTGGACGGTCCAGCCTCCTCACCGGGGAGCTGTTTTTT.

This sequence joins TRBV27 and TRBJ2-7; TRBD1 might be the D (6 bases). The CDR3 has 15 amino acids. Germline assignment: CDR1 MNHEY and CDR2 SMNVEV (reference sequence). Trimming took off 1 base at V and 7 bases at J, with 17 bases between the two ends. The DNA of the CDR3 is TGTGCCAGCAGTTTATTCTCAGGGGTTCAAGTAGAGCAGTACTTC. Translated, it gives CASSLFSGVQVEQYF.

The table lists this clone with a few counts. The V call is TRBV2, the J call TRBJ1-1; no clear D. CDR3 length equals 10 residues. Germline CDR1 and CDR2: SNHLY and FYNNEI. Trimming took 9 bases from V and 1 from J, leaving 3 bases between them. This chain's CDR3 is CASGNTEAFF. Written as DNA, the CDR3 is TGTGCCAGTGGGAACACTGAAGCTTTCTTT.

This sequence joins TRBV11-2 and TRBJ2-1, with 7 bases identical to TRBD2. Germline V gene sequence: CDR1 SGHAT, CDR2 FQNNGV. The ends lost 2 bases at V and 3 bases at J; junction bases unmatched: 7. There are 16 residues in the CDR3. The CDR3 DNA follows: TGTGCCAGCAGCTTAATGTATCCTAGCGGCTACAATGAGCAGTTCTTC. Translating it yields CASSLMYPSGYNEQFF.

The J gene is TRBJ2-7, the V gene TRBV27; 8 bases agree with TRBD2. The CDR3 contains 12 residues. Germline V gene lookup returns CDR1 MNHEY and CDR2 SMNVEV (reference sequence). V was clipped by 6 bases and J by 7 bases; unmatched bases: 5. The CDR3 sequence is CASSGGEEEQYF. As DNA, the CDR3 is TGTGCCAGCAGCGGGGGGGAGGAGGAGCAGTACTTC.

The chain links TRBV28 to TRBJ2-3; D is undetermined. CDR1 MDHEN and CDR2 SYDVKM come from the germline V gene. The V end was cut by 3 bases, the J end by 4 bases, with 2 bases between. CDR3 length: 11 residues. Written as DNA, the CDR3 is TGTGCCAGCAGTTTTTCAGATACGCAGTATTTT. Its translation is CASSFSDTQYF.

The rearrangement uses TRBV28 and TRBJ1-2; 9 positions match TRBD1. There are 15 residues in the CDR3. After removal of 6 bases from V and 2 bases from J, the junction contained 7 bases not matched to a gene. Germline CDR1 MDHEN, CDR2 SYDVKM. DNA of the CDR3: TGTGCCAGCAGCCTTCGGGGACAGGGAAACTATGGCTACACCTTC. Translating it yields CASSLRGQGNYGYTF.

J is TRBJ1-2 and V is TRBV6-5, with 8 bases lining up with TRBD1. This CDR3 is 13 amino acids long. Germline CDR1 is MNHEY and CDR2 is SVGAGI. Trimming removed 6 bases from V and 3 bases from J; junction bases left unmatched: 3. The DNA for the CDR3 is TGTGCCAGCAGCCTACAGGGGGACTATGGCTACACCTTC. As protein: CASSLQGDYGYTF.

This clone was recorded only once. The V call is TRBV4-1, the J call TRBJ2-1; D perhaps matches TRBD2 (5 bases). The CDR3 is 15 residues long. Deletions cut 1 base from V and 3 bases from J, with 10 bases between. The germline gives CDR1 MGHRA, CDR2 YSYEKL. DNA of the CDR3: TGCGCCAGCAGCCAAGCGGGGTTCAACTACAATGAGCAGTTCTTC. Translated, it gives CASSQAGFNYNEQFF.

The CDR3 loop reads CASSLVAGGNEQFF. The CDR3 coding sequence is TGTGCCAGCAGCCTGGTAGCGGGAGGTAATGAGCAGTTCTTC. V gene TRBV14 combines with J gene TRBJ2-1, with 10 bases aligning to TRBD2. V gave up 4 bases and J gave up 7 bases; unmatched junction bases: 4. CDR3 size: 14 residues. CDR1 SGHDN and CDR2 FVKESK come from the germline V gene.

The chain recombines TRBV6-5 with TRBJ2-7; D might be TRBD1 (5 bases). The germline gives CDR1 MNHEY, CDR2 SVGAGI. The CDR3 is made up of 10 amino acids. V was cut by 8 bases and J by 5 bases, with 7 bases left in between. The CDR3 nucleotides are TGTGCCAGCGTAGGGGACGAGCAGTACTTC. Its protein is CASVGDEQYF.

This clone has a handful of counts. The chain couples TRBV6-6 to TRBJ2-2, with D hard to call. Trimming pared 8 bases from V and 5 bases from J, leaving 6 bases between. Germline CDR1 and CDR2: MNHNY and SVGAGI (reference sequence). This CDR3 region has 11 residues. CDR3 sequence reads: CASFGTGELFF. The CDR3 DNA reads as TGTGCCAGCTTTGGAACCGGGGAGCTGTTTTTT.

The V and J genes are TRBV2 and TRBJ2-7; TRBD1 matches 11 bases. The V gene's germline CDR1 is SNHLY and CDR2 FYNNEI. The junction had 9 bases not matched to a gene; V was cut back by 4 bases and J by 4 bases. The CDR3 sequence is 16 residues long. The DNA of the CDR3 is TGTGCCAGCAGTGTGGGACAGGGGGTTGTTACGTACGAGCAGTACTTC. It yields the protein CASSVGQGVVTYEQYF.

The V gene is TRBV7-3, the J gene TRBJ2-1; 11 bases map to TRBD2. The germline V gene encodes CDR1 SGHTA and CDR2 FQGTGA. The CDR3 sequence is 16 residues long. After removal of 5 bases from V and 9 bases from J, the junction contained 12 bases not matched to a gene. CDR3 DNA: TGTGCCAGCAGCCCACTAGCGGGAGCAGTTTGGGGTGAGCAGTTCTTC. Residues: CASSPLAGAVWGEQFF.

The CDR3 DNA is TGTGCCAGCAGCCCTACGGGAGGCGCCTACGAGCAGTACTTC. This encodes CASSPTGGAYEQYF. This chain joins TRBV7-9 and TRBJ2-7, with TRBD2 matching over 7 bases. CDR1 is SEHNR, CDR2 FQNEAQ, per germline (reference sequence). The CDR3 consists of 14 residues. V was clipped by 5 bases and J by 2 bases; unmatched bases: 6.

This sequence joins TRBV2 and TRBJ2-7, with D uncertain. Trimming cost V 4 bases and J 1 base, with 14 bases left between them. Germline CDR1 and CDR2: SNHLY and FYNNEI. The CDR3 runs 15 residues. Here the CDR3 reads CASSVTNSGSYEQYF. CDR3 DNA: TGTGCCAGCAGTGTCACAAATTCCGGGTCCTACGAGCAGTACTTC.

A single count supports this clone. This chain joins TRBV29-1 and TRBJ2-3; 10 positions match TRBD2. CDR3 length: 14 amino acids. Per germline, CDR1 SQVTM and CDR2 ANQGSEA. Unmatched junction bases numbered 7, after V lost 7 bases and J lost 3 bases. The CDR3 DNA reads TGCAGCGGACAGCGGGGGGGTGGAACAGATACGCAGTATTTT. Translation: CSGQRGGGTDTQYF.

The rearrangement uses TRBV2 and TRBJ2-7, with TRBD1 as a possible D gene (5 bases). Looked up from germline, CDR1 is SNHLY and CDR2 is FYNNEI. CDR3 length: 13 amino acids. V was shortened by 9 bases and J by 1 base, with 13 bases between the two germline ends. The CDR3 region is CASLPTESYEQYF. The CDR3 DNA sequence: TGTGCCAGTCTACCGACAGAATCCTACGAGCAGTACTTC.

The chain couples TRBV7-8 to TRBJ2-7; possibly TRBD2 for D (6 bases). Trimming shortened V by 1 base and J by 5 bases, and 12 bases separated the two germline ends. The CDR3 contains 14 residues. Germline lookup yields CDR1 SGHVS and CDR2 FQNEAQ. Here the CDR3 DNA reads TGTGCCAGCAGCTTAGTGGACCGGGAGCACGAGCAGTACTTC. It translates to CASSLVDREHEQYF.

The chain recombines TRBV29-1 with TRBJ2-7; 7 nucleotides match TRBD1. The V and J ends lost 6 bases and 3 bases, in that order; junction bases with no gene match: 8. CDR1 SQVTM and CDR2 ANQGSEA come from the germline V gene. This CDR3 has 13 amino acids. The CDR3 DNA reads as TGCAGCGTATTCGGGACAGAATACTACGAGCAGTACTTC. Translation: CSVFGTEYYEQYF.

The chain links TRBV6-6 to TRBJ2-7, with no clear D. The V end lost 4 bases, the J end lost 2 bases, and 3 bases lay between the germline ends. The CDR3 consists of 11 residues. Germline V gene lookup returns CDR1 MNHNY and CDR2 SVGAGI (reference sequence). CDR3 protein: CASSSTYEQYF. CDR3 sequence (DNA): TGTGCCAGCAGTTCGACCTACGAGCAGTACTTC.

CDR3 coding DNA: TGTGCCAGCAGAACCCACCAAGAGACCCAGTACTTC. Translating it yields CASRTHQETQYF. V gene TRBV11-2 combines with J gene TRBJ2-5, with D unclear. The germline CDR1 and CDR2 sequences are SGHAT and FQNNGV. Between the trimmed V and J ends, which lost 6 bases and 0 bases, there was a span of 5 bases. The CDR3 totals 12 residues. The whole variable domain, filled in from reference TRBV11-2 and TRBJ2-5, reads EAGVAQSPRYKIIEKRQSVAFWCNPISGHATLYWYQQILGQGPKLLIQFQNNGVVDDSQLPKDRFSAERLKGVDSTLKIQPAKLEDSAVYLCASRTHQETQYFGPGTRLLVL.

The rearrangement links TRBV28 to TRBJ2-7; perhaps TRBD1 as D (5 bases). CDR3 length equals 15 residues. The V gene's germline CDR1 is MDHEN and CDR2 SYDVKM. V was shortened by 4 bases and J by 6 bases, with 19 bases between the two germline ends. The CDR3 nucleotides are TGTGCCAGCAGTTCAGGGTTCAAGGTGGCGCTCGAGCAGTACTTC. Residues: CASSSGFKVALEQYF.